A single sample gave rise to the 11 T cell receptor beta chains below, sequenced in a study of T cell clonality in common variable immunodeficiency. Sequencing was performed with immunoSEQ multiplex PCR; in TCRdb, only in-frame clones are kept and a portion is missing. The sample contains fewer than 40,000 clones, none of them singletons. Sequenced input: peripheral blood mononuclear cells. These receptors all stem from a person aged 18-70 years in good health.

The table lists this clone with many counts. The CDR3 goes on 3 residues after the read ends, and that part is filled in from the germline J gene. The chain couples TRBV6-2 or TRBV6-3 to TRBJ1-5, with D possibly matching TRBD1 (6 bases). The CDR3 runs to 15 residues. V gave up 4 bases and J gave up 2 bases, with 12 bases separating them. Germline V CDR1 and CDR2: MNHEY, SVGEGT. The chain's CDR3 is CASSSRGTGNQPQHF. The sequenced part of the CDR3 DNA is TGTGCCAGCAGTTCGAGGGGGACGGGCAATCAGCCC.

In this sample, this clone turned up many times. The CDR3 region is CASSAQGNYGYTF. The sequenced part of the CDR3 DNA is TGTGCCAGCAGTGCACAGGGAAACTATGGC. This chain connects TRBV2 to TRBJ1-2; tentative D call: TRBD1 (6 bases). Read coverage stops 3 residues before the CDR3 terminus; the germline J gene supplies the remainder. CDR1 and CDR2 (germline): SNHLY, FYNNEI. The V end was cut by 4 bases, the J end by 2 bases, with 8 bases between. This CDR3 region has 13 residues.

This clone was seen repeatedly, ten times or more. The read terminates 3 residues before the CDR3 end, so the remaining end is supplied by the germline J gene. V and J are TRBV14 and TRBJ2-1, with 7 bases lining up with TRBD1. CDR3 length equals 15 residues. Germline CDR1 is SGHDN and CDR2 is FVKESK. V shed 4 bases, J shed 6 bases, and the junction held 9 bases outside the gene matches. CDR3 DNA, as far as it was read: TGTGCCAGCAGCCCTTTCCACCGGGACAGCAATGAG. Residues: CASSPFHRDSNE. The entire CDR3 sequence reads CASSPFHRDSNEQFF. The full variable domain, in which reference TRBV14 and TRBJ2-1 provide the parts outside the CDR3, is EAGVTQFPSHSVIEKGQTVTLRCDPISGHDNLYWYRRVMGKEIKFLLHFVKESKQDESGMPNNRFLAERTGGTYSTLKVQPAELEDSGVYFCASSPFHRDSNEQFFGPGTRLTVL.

This clone was detected many times. Sequence at one end of the junction differs from germline and may be a read error. The CDR3 goes on 3 residues after the read ends, and that part is filled in from the germline J gene. J is TRBJ1-6 and V is TRBV4-2; 7 positions agree with TRBD1. The CDR3 extends over 14 amino acids. CDR1 and CDR2 from the germline V gene are LGHNA and YNFKEQ. CDR3 sequence: CASSLQGTNSPLHF. Partial CDR3 DNA: TGCGCCAGCAGCCTACAGGGGACTAATTCACCC.

This clone appeared many times. The CDR3 end is not reached by the read, which stops 3 residues before it; the germline J gene fills it in. The gene calls are TRBV7-2 and TRBJ1-4; possible D gene TRBD1, 5 bases. CDR1 is SGHTA, CDR2 FQGNSA, per germline. The length of the CDR3 is 14 residues. Trimming took off 3 bases at V and 6 bases at J, with 11 bases between the two ends. Here the CDR3 reads CASSFQGGDEKLFF. The part of the CDR3 DNA that was read is TGTGCCAGCAGCTTCCAGGGTGGGGATGAAAAA. Complete variable domain (other parts from reference TRBV7-2 and TRBJ1-4): GAGVSQSPSNKVTEKGKDVELRCDPISGHTALYWYRQSLGQGLEFLIYFQGNSAPDKSGLPSDRFSAERTGGSVSTLTIQRTQQEDSAVYLCASSFQGGDEKLFFGSGTQLSVL.

This clone was picked up many times. The read ends 3 residues before the CDR3 terminus; that terminus is restored from the germline J gene. J is TRBJ1-2 and V is TRBV7-9, with unresolved D. Germline CDR1 and CDR2: SEHNR and FQNEAQ (reference sequence). CDR3 size: 12 residues. CDR3 DNA (partial): TGTGCCAGCAGCTTAGAGAGGCTGGGC. Its translation is CASSLERLG. The CDR3 reads in full as CASSLERLGYTF.

This clone was seen many times. The CDR3 is cut off 3 residues early in the read; its end comes from the germline J gene. The V and J genes are TRBV2 and TRBJ2-3; D is unresolved. CDR3 size: 15 residues. CDR1 is SNHLY and CDR2 is FYNNEI in the germline V gene. V shed 4 bases and J shed 0 bases, with 11 bases lying between them. The CDR3 protein is CASSVQLPSTDTQYF. CDR3 DNA (partial): TGTGCCAGCAGTGTACAGCTCCCCAGCACAGATACG.

This clone was counted ten times or more. With the read ending 3 residues before the CDR3 end, the germline J gene is used to fill in that end. The chain links TRBV5-1 to TRBJ1-1; TRBD1 aligns across 7 bases. This CDR3 has 14 amino acids. Trimming cost V 4 bases and J 0 bases; bases outside gene matches: 3. The germline CDR1 and CDR2 sequences are SGHRS and YFSETQ. CDR3 DNA, as far as it was read: TGCGCCAGCAGCAGGGGACAGTTGAACACTGAA. As protein: CASSRGQLNTE. The full CDR3 reads CASSRGQLNTEAFF.

This clone was counted ten times or more. Sequence at one end of the junction differs from germline and may be a read error. The CDR3 end is not reached by the read, which stops 3 residues before it; the germline J gene fills it in. This rearrangement joins TRBV4-2 to TRBJ2-3; D gene ambiguous. The CDR3 spans 14 residues. Germline V gives CDR1 LGHNA, CDR2 YNFKEQ. Partial CDR3 DNA: TGCGCCAGCAGCCAAGAGGTTCAAGGAGATACG. This encodes CASSQEVQGDT. The full CDR3 is CASSQEVQGDTQYF.

The sample holds many counts of this clone. The sequenced fragment ends 3 residues before the CDR3 boundary, so the rest is inferred from the germline J gene. The V gene is TRBV18, the J gene TRBJ2-3, with 9 bases lining up with TRBD2. V trimming: 8 bases; J trimming: 0 bases; junction bases outside the gene matches: 12. This CDR3 region has 17 residues. Germline assignment: CDR1 KGHSH and CDR2 LQKENI. This chain's CDR3 is CASQKSSGEPSTDTQYF. The covered CDR3 bases are TGTGCCAGCCAAAAATCTAGCGGGGAGCCTAGCACAGATACG.

This clone came up many times. The read ends 3 residues before the CDR3 terminus; that terminus is restored from the germline J gene. This rearrangement joins TRBV7-2 to TRBJ1-1; D is ambiguous. The germline V gene has CDR1 SGHTA and CDR2 FQGNSA. The CDR3 contains 12 residues. The V end was cut by 7 bases, the J end by 3 bases, with 9 bases between. The DNA read from the CDR3 is TGTGCCAGCAAGTACCTATACACTGAA. Translating gives CASKYLYTE. The full CDR3 is CASKYLYTEAFF.